This record looks at one T cell receptor beta chain sequence and its context. The sample belongs to a study of blood T cell repertoires in COVID-19. The assay was immunoSEQ multiplex PCR, and TCRdb's table has in-frame clones only and misses some. The repertoire has approximately 290,000 clones, 84% of them found once; the top ten carry 15% to 18%. CDR3 length: 14 amino acids. With V trimmed by 6 bases and J by 4 bases, 5 bases remained unmatched. The germline CDR1 and CDR2 sequences are ENHRY and SYGVKD. Sample: peripheral blood. This chain links TRBV10-3 with TRBJ1-5, with 8 bases lining up with TRBD1. This clonotype was sampled from a person aged 65 to 85 with COVID-19, enrolled during active disease. CDR3 in amino acids: CAIREQGGNQPQHF. In DNA, the CDR3 is TGTGCCATCAGGGAACAGGGGGGTAATCAGCCCCAGCATTTT.